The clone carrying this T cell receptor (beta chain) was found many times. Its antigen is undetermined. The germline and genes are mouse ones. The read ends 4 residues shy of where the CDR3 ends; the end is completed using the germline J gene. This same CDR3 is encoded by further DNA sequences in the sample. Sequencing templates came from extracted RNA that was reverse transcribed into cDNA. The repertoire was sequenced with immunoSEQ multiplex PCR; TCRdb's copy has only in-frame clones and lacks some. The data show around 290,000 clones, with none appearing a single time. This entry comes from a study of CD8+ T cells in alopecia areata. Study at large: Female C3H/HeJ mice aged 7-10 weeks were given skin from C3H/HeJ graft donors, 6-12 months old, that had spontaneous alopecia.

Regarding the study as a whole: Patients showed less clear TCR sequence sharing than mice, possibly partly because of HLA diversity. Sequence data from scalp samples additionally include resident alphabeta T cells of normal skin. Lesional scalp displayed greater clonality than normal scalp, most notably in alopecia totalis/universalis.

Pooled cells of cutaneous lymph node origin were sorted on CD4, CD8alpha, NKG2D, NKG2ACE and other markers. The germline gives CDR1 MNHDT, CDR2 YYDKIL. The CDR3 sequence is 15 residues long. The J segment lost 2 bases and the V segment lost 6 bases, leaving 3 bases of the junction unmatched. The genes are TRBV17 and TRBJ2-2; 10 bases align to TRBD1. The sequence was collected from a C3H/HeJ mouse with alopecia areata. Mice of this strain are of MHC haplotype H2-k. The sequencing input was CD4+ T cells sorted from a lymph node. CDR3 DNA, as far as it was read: TGTGCTAGCAGGACAGGGGGCGCGAACACCGGG. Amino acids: CASRTGGANTG. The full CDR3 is CASRTGGANTGQLYF. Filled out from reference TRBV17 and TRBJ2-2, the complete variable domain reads DTTVKQNPRYKLARVGKPVNLICSQTMNHDTMYWYQKKPNQAPKLLLFYYDKILNREADTFEKFQSSRPNNSFCSLYIGSAGLEYSAMYLCASRTGGANTGQLYFGEGSKLTVL.